This TCR beta chain is drawn from a study of shared clonotypes between healthy human individuals. V dropped 5 bases and J dropped 4 bases, with 15 bases sitting between them. This CDR3 is built from 16 residues. Germline CDR1 SGHAT, CDR2 FQNNGV. Here immunoSEQ multiplex PCR was the method, and the copy in TCRdb shows in-frame clones only, minus some. The repertoire consists of fewer than 1.8 million clones, with approximately 98.5% occurring once and the leading ten covering about 0.35%. Sequenced sample: naive CD4+ T cells sorted from blood. Subset here: CD45RA+ positively selected. This chain links TRBV11-2 with TRBJ2-6; D is uncertain. The clonotype comes from a man aged 25 to 40 in good health. CDR3 coding DNA: TGTGCCAGCAGCCACGCACCATCCGGAGGGGCCAACGTCCTGACTTTC. Translation: CASSHAPSGGANVLTF. Drawing the rest from reference TRBV11-2 and TRBJ2-6, the complete variable domain is EAGVAQSPRYKIIEKRQSVAFWCNPISGHATLYWYQQILGQGPKLLIQFQNNGVVDDSQLPKDRFSAERLKGVDSTLKIQPAKLEDSAVYLCASSHAPSGGANVLTFGAGSRLTVL.